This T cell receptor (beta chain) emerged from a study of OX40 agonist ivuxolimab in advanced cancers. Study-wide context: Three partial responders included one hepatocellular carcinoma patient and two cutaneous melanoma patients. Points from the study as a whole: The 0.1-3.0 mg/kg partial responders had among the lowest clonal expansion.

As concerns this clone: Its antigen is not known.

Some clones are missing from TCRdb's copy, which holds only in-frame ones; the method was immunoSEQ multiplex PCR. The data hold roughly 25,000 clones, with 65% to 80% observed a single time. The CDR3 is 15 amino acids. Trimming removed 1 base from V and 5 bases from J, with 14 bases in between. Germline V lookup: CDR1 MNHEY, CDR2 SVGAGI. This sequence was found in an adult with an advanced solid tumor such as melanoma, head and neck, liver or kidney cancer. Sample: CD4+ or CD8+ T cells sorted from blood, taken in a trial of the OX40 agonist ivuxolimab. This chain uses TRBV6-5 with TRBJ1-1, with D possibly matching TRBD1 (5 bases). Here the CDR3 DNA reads TGTGCCAGCAGTTACTTCGGGGGACCGTTAACTGAAGCTTTCTTT. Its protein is CASSYFGGPLTEAFF.